A few counts support the clone carrying this TCR beta chain. What it binds is not known. This sample stems from a study of T cells in Graves' hyperthyroidism and ophthalmopathy. Study-level background: Blood was drawn when the patient was first diagnosed and still untreated. Study results and caveats: Patients with ophthalmopathy were separated from those with stable hyperthyroidism by a 13 V-J model. Most expanded thyroid clonotypes above 0.001 also appeared in blood.

Germline V gives CDR1 KGHSH, CDR2 LQKENI. Trimming removed 3 bases from V and 0 bases from J; junction bases left unmatched: 4. This CDR3 spans 15 amino acids. Regions amplified from RNA transcripts were the TCR beta CDR3 regions. The HTBI primer set drove a first-round RT-PCR of the TCR CDR3. TCRdb re-called the multiplex PCR reads with MiXCR, one entry per CDR3 protein. Of around 690,000 distinct CDR3 sequences in the sample, approximately 15% are singletons; the top ten hold roughly 15%. Each 10 ml fresh peripheral blood draw supplied the PBMCs. The chain recombines TRBV18 with TRBJ1-1; 7 bases map to TRBD1. The TCR originated in a man between 50 and 59 years old with Graves' hyperthyroidism. Sequencing was done on a sample of blood. The CDR3 region has the DNA TGTGCCAGCTCACCGGGACAGTTAATGAACACTGAAGCTTTCTTT. Translated, it gives CASSPGQLMNTEAFF.